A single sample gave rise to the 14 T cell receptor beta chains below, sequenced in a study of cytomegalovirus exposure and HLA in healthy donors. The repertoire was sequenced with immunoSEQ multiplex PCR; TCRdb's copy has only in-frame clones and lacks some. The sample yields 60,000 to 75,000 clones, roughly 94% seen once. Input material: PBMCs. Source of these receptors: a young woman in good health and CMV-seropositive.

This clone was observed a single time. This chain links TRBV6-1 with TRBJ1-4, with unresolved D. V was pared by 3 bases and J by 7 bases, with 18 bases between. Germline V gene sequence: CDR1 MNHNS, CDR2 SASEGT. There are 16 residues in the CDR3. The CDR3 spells CASSDIDDRPSEKLFF. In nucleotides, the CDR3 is TGTGCCAGCAGTGACATAGACGACCGGCCTAGTGAAAAACTGTTTTTT.

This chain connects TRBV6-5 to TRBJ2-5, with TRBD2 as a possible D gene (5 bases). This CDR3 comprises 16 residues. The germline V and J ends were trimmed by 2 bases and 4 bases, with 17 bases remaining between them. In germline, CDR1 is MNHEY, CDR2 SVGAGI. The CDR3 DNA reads TGTGCCAGCAGTTACACGTGGGAGACGGCCGGAGAGACCCAGTACTTC. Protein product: CASSYTWETAGETQYF.

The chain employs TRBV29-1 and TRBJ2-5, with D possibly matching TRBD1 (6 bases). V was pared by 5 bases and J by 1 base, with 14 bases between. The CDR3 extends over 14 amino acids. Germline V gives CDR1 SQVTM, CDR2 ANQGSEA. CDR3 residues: CSVKRQAPQETQYF. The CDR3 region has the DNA TGCAGCGTTAAGAGACAGGCCCCCCAAGAGACCCAGTACTTC.

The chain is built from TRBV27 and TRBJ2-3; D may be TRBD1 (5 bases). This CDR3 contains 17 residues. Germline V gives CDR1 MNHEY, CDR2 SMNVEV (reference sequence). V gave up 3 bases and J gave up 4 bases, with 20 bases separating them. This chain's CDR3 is CASSLRYRGNPPDTQYF. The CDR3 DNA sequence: TGTGCCAGCAGTTTGAGGTATAGGGGAAATCCCCCAGATACGCAGTATTTT.

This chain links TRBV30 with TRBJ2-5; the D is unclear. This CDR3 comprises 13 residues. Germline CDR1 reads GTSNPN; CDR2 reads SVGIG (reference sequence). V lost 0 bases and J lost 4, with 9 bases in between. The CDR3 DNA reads TGTGCCTGGAGTGTAATCACAACAGAGACCCAGTACTTC. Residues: CAWSVITTETQYF. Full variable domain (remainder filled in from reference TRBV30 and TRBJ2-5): SQTIHQWPATLVQPVGSPLSLECTVEGTSNPNLYWYRQAAGRGLQLLFYSVGIGQISSEVPQNLSASRPQDRQFILSSKKLLLSDSGFYLCAWSVITTETQYFGPGTRLLVL.

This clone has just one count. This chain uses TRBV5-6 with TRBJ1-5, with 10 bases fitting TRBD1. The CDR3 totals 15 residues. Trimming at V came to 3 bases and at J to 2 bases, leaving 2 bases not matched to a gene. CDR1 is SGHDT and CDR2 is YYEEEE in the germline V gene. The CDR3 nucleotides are TGTGCCAGCAGCTCCGGGACAGGGGGCAATCAGCCCCAGCATTTT. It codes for CASSSGTGGNQPQHF. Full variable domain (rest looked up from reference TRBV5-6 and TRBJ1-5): DAGVTQSPTHLIKTRGQQVTLRCSPKSGHDTVSWYQQALGQGPQFIFQYYEEEERQRGNFPDRFSGHQFPNYSSELNVNALLLGDSALYLCASSSGTGGNQPQHFGDGTRLSIL.

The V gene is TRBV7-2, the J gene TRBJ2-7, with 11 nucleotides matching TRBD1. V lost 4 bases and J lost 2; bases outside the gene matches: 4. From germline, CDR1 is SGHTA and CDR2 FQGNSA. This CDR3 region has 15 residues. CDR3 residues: CASSWPGQGAYEQYF. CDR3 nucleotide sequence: TGTGCCAGCAGCTGGCCGGGACAGGGGGCCTACGAGCAGTACTTC.

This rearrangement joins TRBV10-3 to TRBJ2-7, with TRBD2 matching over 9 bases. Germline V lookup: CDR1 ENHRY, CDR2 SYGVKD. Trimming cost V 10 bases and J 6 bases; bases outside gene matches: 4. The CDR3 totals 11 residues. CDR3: CATQLAGEQYF. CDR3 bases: TGTGCCACCCAACTAGCGGGCGAGCAGTACTTC.

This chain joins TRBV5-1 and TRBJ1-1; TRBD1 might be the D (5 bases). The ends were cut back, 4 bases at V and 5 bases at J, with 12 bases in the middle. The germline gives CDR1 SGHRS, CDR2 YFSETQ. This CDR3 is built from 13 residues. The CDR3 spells CASSQGGATEAFF. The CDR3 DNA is TGCGCCAGCAGCCAGGGTGGTGCGACTGAAGCTTTCTTT.

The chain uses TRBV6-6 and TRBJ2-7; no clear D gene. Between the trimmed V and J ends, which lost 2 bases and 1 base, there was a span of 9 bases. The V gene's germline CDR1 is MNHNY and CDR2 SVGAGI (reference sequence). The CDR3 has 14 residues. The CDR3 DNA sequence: TGTGCCAGCAGTTACGAGTTGACATCCTACGAGCAGTACTTC. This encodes CASSYELTSYEQYF.

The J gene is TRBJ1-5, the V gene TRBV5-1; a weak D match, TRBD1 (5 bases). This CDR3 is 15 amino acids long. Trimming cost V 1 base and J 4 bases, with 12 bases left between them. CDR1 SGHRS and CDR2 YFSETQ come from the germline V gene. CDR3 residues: CASSLTGHENQPQHF. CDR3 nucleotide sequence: TGCGCCAGCAGCTTGACAGGCCATGAAAATCAGCCCCAGCATTTT.

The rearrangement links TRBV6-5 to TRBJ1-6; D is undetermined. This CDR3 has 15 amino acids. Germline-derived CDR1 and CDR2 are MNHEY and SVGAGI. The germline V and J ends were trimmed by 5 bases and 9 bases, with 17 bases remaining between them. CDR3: CASSSGSLRVSPLHF. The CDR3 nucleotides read TGTGCCAGCAGTAGCGGGTCCCTTCGGGTTTCACCCCTCCACTTT.

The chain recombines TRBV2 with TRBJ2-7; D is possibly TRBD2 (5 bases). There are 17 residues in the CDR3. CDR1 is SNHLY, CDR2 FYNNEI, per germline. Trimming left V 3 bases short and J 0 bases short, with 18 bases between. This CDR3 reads CASSEDWSQTSSYEQYF. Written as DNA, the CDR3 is TGTGCCAGCAGTGAGGACTGGTCCCAGACCAGCTCCTACGAGCAGTACTTC. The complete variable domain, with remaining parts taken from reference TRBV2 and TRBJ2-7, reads EPEVTQTPSHQVTQMGQEVILRCVPISNHLYFYWYRQILGQKVEFLVSFYNNEISEKSEIFDDQFSVERPDGSNFTLKIRSTKLEDSAMYFCASSEDWSQTSSYEQYFGPGTRLTVT.

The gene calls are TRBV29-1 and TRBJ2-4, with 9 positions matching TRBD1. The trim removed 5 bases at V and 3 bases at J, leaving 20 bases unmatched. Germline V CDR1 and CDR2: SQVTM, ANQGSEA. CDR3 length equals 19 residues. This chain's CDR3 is CSVFSPGTGLGQVKNIQYF. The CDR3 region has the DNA TGCAGCGTTTTCTCCCCCGGGACAGGGTTAGGGCAAGTCAAAAACATTCAGTACTTC.